Listed below are T cell receptor beta chains from one sample, sequenced in a study of T-cell memory formation after mild COVID-19. TCRdb called the 5' RACE reads again in MiXCR, with one record for every CDR3 protein. Of approximately 430,000 distinct CDR3 sequences detected, more than 20% appear once; the ten largest clones hold roughly 14%. Input material: PBMCs or a T cell subset sorted from them (not recorded which). Receptors originate from an adult woman who had mild COVID-19 (a few samples of this study predate the infection). Cell type and time point are not known. Both conserved end residues are part of each CDR3. Rows give clone size only sometimes, using once, few, many, or a class for an expanded clone.

v_gene,abundance,len,j_gene,CDR3aa
TRBV14,few,17,TRBJ2-7,CASSQDSVTPPSEEQYF
TRBV9,NA,13,TRBJ1-4,CASSKGTYEKLFF
TRBV19,NA,15,TRBJ2-2,CASSIPGENTGELFF
TRBV25-1,few,16,TRBJ2-1,CASSEGLSGYYNEQFF
TRBV5-6,NA,16,TRBJ2-7,CASSSLGQAIPVEQYF
TRBV24-1,few,13,TRBJ2-7,CATSDHGRDEQYF
TRBV28,few,16,TRBJ1-6,CASSGVGSSYNSPLHF
TRBV7-2,few,14,TRBJ2-7,CASSLSGSGYEQYF
TRBV5-1,few,14,TRBJ1-5,CASSLVTGDQPQHF
TRBV20-1,few,16,TRBJ2-7,CSASRAGGGWPYEQYF
TRBV19,NA,14,TRBJ1-1,CASSIKAMNTEAFF
TRBV3-1,few,14,TRBJ2-3,CASSQRQGRDTQYF
TRBV29-1,NA,13,TRBJ2-2,CTAVSTNTGELFF
TRBV3-1,NA,17,TRBJ2-7,CASSQDGLARRGYEQYF
TRBV12-3/TRBV12-4,NA,12,TRBJ2-5,CASSIHGETQYF
TRBV6-2/TRBV6-3,few,13,TRBJ2-5,CAARLVGQETQYF
TRBV7-3,NA,15,TRBJ1-4,CASSLTAGPGEKLFF
TRBV12-3/TRBV12-4,NA,14,TRBJ1-5,CASSPAGGNQPQHF
TRBV4-2,NA,18,TRBJ2-1,CASSQLAGGFDSYNEQFF
TRBV9,NA,17,TRBJ2-1,CASSVVSRRGQRNEQFF
TRBV5-1,many,16,TRBJ2-5,CASSWGLFGTQETQYF
TRBV19,NA,18,TRBJ1-6,CASRRPSGTSSYNSPLHF
TRBV5-1,NA,17,TRBJ2-6,CASSLTSGGAGANVLTF
TRBV5-4,once,15,TRBJ2-5,CASRPGLAGQETQYF
TRBV12-3/TRBV12-4,NA,13,TRBJ2-3,CASSSDRFSTQYF
TRBV14,NA,13,TRBJ2-3,CASSAAGGFTQYF
TRBV29-1,NA,11,TRBJ1-1,CSDRVGTEAFF
TRBV5-5,NA,16,TRBJ2-2,CASSLGQGPNTGELFF
TRBV5-1,many,16,TRBJ2-1,CASSFPETGRVNEQFF
TRBV29-1,NA,12,TRBJ1-3,CSVAGAGNTIYF
TRBV7-2,NA,13,TRBJ2-1,CASSLEPFDEQFF
TRBV5-6,few,13,TRBJ1-6,CASSQGVGSPLHF
TRBV7-6,NA,14,TRBJ2-5,CASSLEGLAKTQYF
TRBV5-4,NA,15,TRBJ2-5,CASSLSATGQETQYF
TRBV12-3/TRBV12-4,few,15,TRBJ2-1,CASRPPNRRDNEQFF
TRBV11-2,NA,17,TRBJ2-1,CASSARRTSGRSYEQFF
TRBV12-3/TRBV12-4,few,11,TRBJ1-5,CASSLAQPQHF
TRBV6-5,NA,16,TRBJ1-2,CASTSRHRGGGYGYTF
TRBV6-2/TRBV6-3,NA,13,TRBJ2-4,CASTYSGADIQYF
TRBV7-9,few,13,TRBJ2-3,CASSPARVDTQYF
TRBV4-3,NA,17,TRBJ2-3,CASSQETAAGGTDTQYF
TRBV29-1,few,16,TRBJ2-7,CSVRKRGQEQSYEQYF
TRBV29-1,NA,13,TRBJ2-7,CSAGGDSSYEQYF
TRBV5-5,NA,15,TRBJ2-7,CASSNDRVASYEQYF
TRBV7-8,NA,18,TRBJ2-3,CASSLGHKQSSSTDTQYF
TRBV5-5,few,16,TRBJ2-7,CASSLSSGILSYEQYF
TRBV29-1,few,13,TRBJ1-2,CSVLTGAGDGYTF
TRBV5-1,few,12,TRBJ2-1,CASSLTVGEQFF
TRBV6-2/TRBV6-3,NA,17,TRBJ2-1,CASSLSWAGGRYNEQFF
TRBV2,NA,16,TRBJ1-5,CASSEAPGAGNQPQHF
TRBV4-1,NA,16,TRBJ2-7,CASSPQGQGAFYEQYF
TRBV18,many,15,TRBJ2-1,CASSPTTAAYNEQFF
TRBV6-1,NA,16,TRBJ2-3,CASSEAFNRATDTQYF
TRBV2,few,14,TRBJ2-5,CASGGTSGSETQYF
TRBV6-2/TRBV6-3,NA,13,TRBJ1-1,CASRVQGFTEAFF
TRBV9,NA,15,TRBJ2-1,CASSVSGAVYNEQFF
TRBV2,once,14,TRBJ1-1,CASSVYGGVTEAFF
TRBV18,few,11,TRBJ2-1,CAGSGSYEQFF